The count of the clone carrying this T cell receptor (beta chain) is one. These data belong to a study of PD-L1 blockade in urothelial cancer. The wider study: Patients commenced intravenous atezolizumab, 1,200 mg every 3 weeks, at some point between 2012 and 2014.

This sample's time point: peripheral blood 6 weeks after treatment start. Spiking of synthetic TCR analog templates was performed in each PCR. TCRdb's copy holds only in-frame clones and misses some; the assay was immunoSEQ multiplex PCR. The profile shows some 110,000 clones, under 95% of them singletons. V trimming: 4 bases; J trimming: 8 bases; junction bases outside the gene matches: 7. This CDR3 has 16 residues. Germline CDR1 is MGHRA and CDR2 is YSYEKL. This sequence joins TRBV4-1 and TRBJ2-1, with 14 bases lining up with TRBD2. The sequencing here drew on PBMCs, taken around atezolizumab (anti-PD-L1) treatment. The TCR originated in a man aged 55-75 years with urothelial cancer. This chain's CDR3 is CASSPKTSGGADEQFF. DNA for the CDR3: TGCGCCAGCAGCCCCAAGACTAGCGGGGGGGCTGATGAGCAGTTCTTC.